The 21 T cell receptor beta chains given below trace back to one sample, sequenced in a study of identical twins. Using its own MiXCR run on the 5' RACE reads, TCRdb lists one record per CDR3 protein. The data contain about 520,000 distinct CDR3 sequences, about 20% of them seen just once; the ten biggest clones take up around 0.9%. This same sample was also taken into another study, of T cells expressing NK-cell markers.

Sequences were obtained from CD4+ T cells sorted from blood. The origin of the receptors is a woman aged 18-30 years in good health.

This clonotype was seen repeatedly, ten times or more. The V gene is TRBV29-1, the J gene TRBJ2-1; D possibly matches TRBD1 or TRBD2 (5 bases each). The V gene lost 2 bases and the J gene lost 7 bases, with 15 bases spanning the gap. The CDR3 runs 14 residues. Germline values: CDR1 SQVTM, CDR2 ANQGSEA. The CDR3 reads CSVERDLSSNEQFF. CDR3 DNA sequence: TGCAGCGTTGAACGGGACCTATCGTCTAATGAGCAGTTCTTC.

Of note for this clonotype: One end of the junction fails to match germline, which may point to a read error. V gene TRBV5-1 combines with J gene TRBJ2-7, with TRBD1 matching 8 bases. The CDR3 covers 13 residues. From germline, CDR1 is SGHRS and CDR2 YFSETQ. Written as DNA, the CDR3 is TGCGCCAGCAGCTTTGATCCCGGGACAGGCCCTATCTTC. Translated, it gives CASSFDPGTGPIF.

The chain carries TRBV7-2 and TRBJ2-1; 7 bases fit TRBD1. After removal of 2 bases from V and 9 bases from J, the junction contained 10 bases not matched to a gene. Germline loops: CDR1 SGHTA, CDR2 FQGNSA. The CDR3 runs 15 residues. Written as DNA, the CDR3 is TGTGCCAGCAGCTTACGAGCGGCCCAGGGGGTTGAGCAGTTCTTC. Protein sequence: CASSLRAAQGVEQFF.

The sample holds many counts of this clonotype. The gene calls are TRBV12-3 or TRBV12-4 and TRBJ2-7; weak D call: TRBD1 (7 bases). This CDR3 region has 14 residues. The germline V and J ends were trimmed by 1 base and 7 bases, with 14 bases remaining between them. This CDR3 is CASSLGTGAGEQYF. CDR3 bases: TGTGCCAGCAGTTTAGGTACAGGGGCGGGGGAGCAGTACTTC.

The chain recombines TRBV20-1 with TRBJ2-7; no clear D. CDR1 DFQATT and CDR2 SNEGSKA come from the germline V gene (reference sequence). The CDR3 contains 13 residues. V lost 1 base and J lost 2, with 9 bases in between. CDR3 amino acids: CSARAVNAYEQYF. DNA of the CDR3: TGCAGTGCTAGAGCGGTAAACGCCTACGAGCAGTACTTC.

A remark on this clonotype: One junction end disagrees with the germline gene, perhaps due to a read error. This chain links TRBV20-1 with TRBJ1-1; 7 positions match TRBD1. This CDR3 has 14 residues. Germline values: CDR1 DFQATT, CDR2 SNEGSKA (reference sequence). CDR3 sequence (DNA): TGCAGTGCTAGAAAGACAGGGCGGGACACTGAAGCCTTCTTT. Encoded protein: CSARKTGRDTEAFF.

V usage is TRBV20-1 and J usage is TRBJ2-7, with D unclear. The CDR3 loop spans 12 amino acids. The ends were cut back, 6 bases at V and 4 bases at J, with 13 bases in the middle. Germline V gene sequence: CDR1 DFQATT, CDR2 SNEGSKA (reference sequence). DNA of the CDR3: TGCAGTGCCAGATACCAGACTTACGAGCAGTACTTC. Translating gives CSARYQTYEQYF.

This clonotype was recorded a few times. The V call is TRBV10-3, the J call TRBJ1-2; TRBD1 matches at 8 bases. This CDR3 has 13 amino acids. CDR1 ENHRY and CDR2 SYGVKD come from the germline V gene. Trimming at V came to 4 bases and at J to 8 bases, leaving 6 bases not matched to a gene. The CDR3 coding sequence is TGTGCCATCAGTGGAGACAGGGGAGGGGGCTACACCTTC. Protein sequence: CAISGDRGGGYTF.

The V call is TRBV9, the J call TRBJ1-1; a possible D gene is TRBD1 (6 bases). The germline gives CDR1 SGDLS, CDR2 YYNGEE. This CDR3 spans 15 amino acids. V lost 3 bases and J 4 bases, leaving 16 bases between the germline ends. This CDR3 is CASSGDLQGGTEAFF. The CDR3 DNA is TGTGCCAGCAGCGGAGATTTACAGGGAGGCACTGAAGCTTTCTTT.

The gene calls are TRBV12-3 or TRBV12-4 and TRBJ1-1; D may be TRBD1 (5 bases). V lost 8 bases and J 1 base, leaving 8 bases between the germline ends. The CDR3 is made up of 12 amino acids. The chain's CDR3 is CASYGQNTEAFF. Here the CDR3 DNA reads TGTGCCAGCTACGGACAGAACACTGAAGCTTTCTTT.

The sample holds a few counts of this clonotype. The chain recombines TRBV9 with TRBJ2-5; no clear D. Trimming removed 0 bases at V and 4 bases at J, with 13 bases between. The germline V gene encodes CDR1 SGDLS and CDR2 YYNGEE. The CDR3 runs 15 residues. The CDR3 nucleotides are TGTGCCAGCAGCGTAGGGCTGGGGTTCACAGAGACCCAGTACTTC. The encoded protein is CASSVGLGFTETQYF.

The rearrangement uses TRBV4-2 and TRBJ1-2; D unclear. This CDR3 spans 11 amino acids. The V end was cut by 0 bases, the J end by 10 bases, with 6 bases between. Germline lookup yields CDR1 LGHNA and CDR2 YNFKEQ. The CDR3 reads CASSQDGIYTF. The CDR3 bases are TGTGCCAGCAGCCAAGATGGCATCTACACCTTC.

This clonotype was seen a handful of times. The chain recombines TRBV20-1 with TRBJ2-7; 7 bases agree with TRBD2. Trimming at V came to 3 bases and at J to 2 bases, leaving 1 base not matched to a gene. This CDR3 is 12 amino acids long. Germline-derived CDR1 and CDR2 are DFQATT and SNEGSKA (reference sequence). As DNA, the CDR3 is TGCAGTGCTAGCCGGGAGGCCTACGAGCAGTACTTC. This gives the protein CSASREAYEQYF.

In nucleotides, the CDR3 is TGTGCCAGCAGCTCACCGGGACGGACTTCCGGGGGACAGTATTTT. Translating it yields CASSSPGRTSGGQYF. The chain couples TRBV12-3 or TRBV12-4 to TRBJ2-3; a weak D match, TRBD2 (6 bases). The CDR3 sequence is 15 residues long. V was pared by 6 bases and J by 12 bases, with 25 bases between.

This chain connects TRBV6-2 or TRBV6-3 to TRBJ2-1; 9 nucleotides agree with TRBD2. This CDR3 is 15 amino acids long. Looked up from germline, CDR1 is MNHEY and CDR2 is SVGEGT. J lost 3 bases, V lost 4 bases, and 4 bases had no gene match. DNA of the CDR3: TGTGCCAGCAGTTTCGGTAGCGGGGGCTACAATGAGCAGTTCTTC. This encodes CASSFGSGGYNEQFF.

V usage is TRBV4-1 and J usage is TRBJ1-6; tentative D call: TRBD1 (6 bases). The length of the CDR3 is 17 residues. V dropped 3 bases and J dropped 0 bases, with 12 bases sitting between them. Per the germline V gene, CDR1 is MGHRA and CDR2 is YSYEKL. CDR3: CASSQRTESSYNSPLHF. CDR3 in DNA: TGCGCCAGCAGCCAGAGGACAGAAAGCTCCTATAATTCACCCCTCCACTTT.

V is TRBV5-1 and J is TRBJ2-3, with 8 nucleotides matching TRBD2. The germline gives CDR1 SGHRS, CDR2 YFSETQ. V dropped 3 bases and J dropped 1; count of bases not matched to a gene: 7. The CDR3 contains 16 residues. CDR3 loop: CASSSRAGGGTDTQYF. In nucleotides, the CDR3 is TGCGCCAGCAGCTCGCGGGCGGGAGGTGGCACAGATACGCAGTATTTT.

A few counts support this clonotype. The J gene is TRBJ2-1, the V gene TRBV2; D perhaps matches TRBD1 (7 bases). CDR1 and CDR2 (germline): SNHLY, FYNNEI. V was cut by 7 bases and J by 6 bases, with 19 bases left in between. The CDR3 is made up of 15 amino acids. CDR3 nucleotide sequence: TGTGCCAGCAAATGGACTCCCCAGGGGGGCAATGAGCAGTTCTTC. Protein sequence: CASKWTPQGGNEQFF.

The chain combines TRBV5-1 with TRBJ2-3; 10 bases line up with TRBD1. The CDR3 length is 16 residues. Germline V gene sequence: CDR1 SGHRS, CDR2 YFSETQ. The J segment lost 6 bases and the V segment lost 2 bases, leaving 9 bases of the junction unmatched. The CDR3 sequence: CASSFAGTGDGDTQYF. The CDR3 coding sequence is TGCGCCAGCAGCTTTGCCGGGACAGGGGATGGGGATACGCAGTATTTT.

The chain uses TRBV2 and TRBJ2-7; 10 bases agree with TRBD1. Looked up from germline, CDR1 is SNHLY and CDR2 is FYNNEI. V lost 6 bases and J lost 7; bases outside the gene matches: 15. The CDR3 contains 16 residues. DNA for the CDR3: TGTGCCAGCAGCCGTATAACGACAGGGGGCCGTGGAGAGCAGTACTTC. Its translation is CASSRITTGGRGEQYF. Combining the CDR3 with reference TRBV2 and TRBJ2-7 gives the whole variable domain EPEVTQTPSHQVTQMGQEVILRCVPISNHLYFYWYRQILGQKVEFLVSFYNNEISEKSEIFDDQFSVERPDGSNFTLKIRSTKLEDSAMYFCASSRITTGGRGEQYFGPGTRLTVT.

This clonotype was picked up many times. This rearrangement joins TRBV10-3 to TRBJ2-3, with 11 bases lining up with TRBD2. J was trimmed by 0 bases and V by 4 bases; bases with no gene match: 9. Germline loops: CDR1 ENHRY, CDR2 SYGVKD. CDR3 length equals 18 residues. The CDR3 DNA follows: TGTGCCATCAGTGCCCCTGGGACTAGCGGACCTAGCACAGATACGCAGTATTTT. Its translation: CAISAPGTSGPSTDTQYF.